This T cell receptor beta chain was sequenced for a study of blood T cell repertoires in COVID-19. As for the study in general: Both acute and convalescent COVID-19 samples were obtained from the United States, Italy and Spain. PBMCs, B-cell-depleted T cells, or T cells provided the cDNA or gDNA that made up the material.

Clinical histories supplied by participants themselves formed the basis of cohort assignment. As originally analysed: The authors estimated nucleated cell counts from reference gene primer amplification. Here immunoSEQ multiplex PCR was the method, and the copy in TCRdb shows in-frame clones only, minus some. V and J calls and clone size are given by that table; D and trimming were obtained from the DNA. The sample lists fewer than 250,000 clones, around 90% occurring once. The V and J ends lost 2 bases and 1 base respectively, with 9 bases between them. CDR1 is SGHTA, CDR2 FQGNSA, per germline. CDR3 length equals 14 residues.

The chain carries TRBV7-2 and TRBJ2-7, with D possibly TRBD1 on 6 matching bases. The source of this sequence is a man between 45 and 60 years old who had been exposed to COVID-19. The sequencing sample was made of PBMCs or T cells enriched from blood (not recorded which). As DNA, the CDR3 is TGTGCCAGCAGCTTAAGACAGGATTCCTACGAGCAGTACTTC. Protein: CASSLRQDSYEQYF. Full variable domain (rest looked up from reference TRBV7-2 and TRBJ2-7): GAGVSQSPSNKVTEKGKDVELRCDPISGHTALYWYRQSLGQGLEFLIYFQGNSAPDKSGLPSDRFSAERTGGSVSTLTIQRTQQEDSAVYLCASSLRQDSYEQYFGPGTRLTVT.